The TCR beta chain under discussion was sequenced for a study of T cells in Graves' hyperthyroidism and ophthalmopathy. Broader study findings: A model using 13 V-J features told ophthalmopathy apart from stable hyperthyroidism. Blood shared most expanded thyroid clonotypes above 0.001.

As for this clonotype: The target antigen is unknown. One junction end does not reproduce the germline sequence, and a read error may be involved.

The investigators amplified TCR beta CDR3 regions from RNA transcripts. First-round RT-PCR of the TCR CDR3 relied on the HTBI primer set. TCRdb reprocessed the multiplex PCR reads with MiXCR, giving one entry per CDR3 protein. Among over 450,000 distinct CDR3 sequences listed, about an eighth were seen once. Looked up from germline, CDR1 is LNHDA and CDR2 is SQIVND (reference sequence). This CDR3 is built from 13 residues. Specimen: blood. V usage is TRBV19 and J usage is TRBJ2-2; TRBD2 might be the D (5 bases). This TCR derives from a woman between 18 and 29 years old with Graves' hyperthyroidism. The CDR3 spells CASSIGNTGELLF. CDR3 coding DNA: TGTGCCAGTAGTATAGGTAACACCGGGGAGCTGCTTTTT. Combining the CDR3 with reference TRBV19 and TRBJ2-2 gives the whole variable domain DGGITQSPKYLFRKEGQNVTLSCEQNLNHDAMYWYRQDPGQGLRLIYYSQIVNDFQKGDIAEGYSVSREKKESFPLTVTSAQKNPTAFYLCASSIGNTGELLFGEGSRLTVL.